This TCR beta chain was retrieved from a study of blood T cells in healthy people across ages. Background on the study: There was about one barcoded beta molecule captured by template switching per two T cells.

The authors ran a second PCR of 7 to 11 cycles using a sample-barcoded 5' primer and a J-beta primer mix. TCRdb called the 5' RACE reads again in MiXCR, with one record for every CDR3 protein. The data show roughly 680,000 distinct CDR3 sequences, 45% to 50% seen once. Germline assignment: CDR1 MNHEY and CDR2 SMNVEV (reference sequence). This CDR3 region has 14 residues. V gave up 7 bases and J gave up 3 bases, with 16 bases separating them. Sequencing was done on a sample of blood. The rearrangement joins TRBV27 to TRBJ2-7; D tentatively fits TRBD1 or TRBD2 (5 bases each). This receptor was identified in a woman aged 55-69 years in good health. CDR3 coding DNA: TGTGCCAGCAAGCTGGGGACGGAGGACTACGAGCAGTACTTC. Translating it yields CASKLGTEDYEQYF.